The 12 T cell receptor beta chains given below trace back to one sample, sequenced in a study of blood T cells in healthy people across ages. Combining a sample-barcoded 5' primer with a J-beta primer mix, a second PCR ran for roughly 7 to 12 cycles. TCRdb itself ran the 5' RACE reads through MiXCR, one entry per CDR3 protein. The sample includes 750,000 to 1,000,000 distinct CDR3 sequences, about 28% of them seen just once. These data also featured in a second study, about T cells of mothers and their children.

Source material: blood. These receptor sequences come from a woman between 40 and 50 years old in good health.

This clonotype was counted ten times or more. This CDR3 reads CASSSIRQGISYEQYF. CDR3 coding DNA: TGTGCCAGCAGCTCGATCAGACAGGGAATAAGCTACGAGCAGTACTTC. V usage is TRBV13 and J usage is TRBJ2-7; 7 nucleotides align to TRBD1. The CDR3 runs to 16 residues. Germline V gene lookup returns CDR1 PRHDT and CDR2 FYEKMQ (reference sequence). V was clipped by 4 bases and J by 3 bases; unmatched bases: 12. Using reference TRBV13 and TRBJ2-7 for the parts outside the CDR3, the full variable domain is AAGVIQSPRHLIKEKRETATLKCYPIPRHDTVYWYQQGPGQDPQFLISFYEKMQSDKGSIPDRFSAQQFSDYHSELNMSSLELGDSALYFCASSSIRQGISYEQYFGPGTRLTVT.

A few counts support this clonotype. The chain carries TRBV18 and TRBJ2-1; D remains ambiguous. The CDR3 has 11 residues. CDR1 is KGHSH, CDR2 LQKENI, per germline. Between the trimmed V and J ends, which lost 3 bases and 8 bases, there was a span of 5 bases. CDR3 nucleotides: TGTGCCAGCTCACCCATCGATGAGCAGTTCTTC. As protein: CASSPIDEQFF.

The chain is built from TRBV20-1 and TRBJ2-1; TRBD2 aligns across 8 bases. V shed 2 bases and J 4 bases; nucleotides not matched to a gene: 4. CDR1 DFQATT and CDR2 SNEGSKA come from the germline V gene (reference sequence). This CDR3 contains 14 residues. DNA of the CDR3: TGCAGTGCTAGAAGCGGGAGAAAATACAATGAGCAGTTCTTC. Translated: CSARSGRKYNEQFF.

In its sample, this clonotype was seen a few times. V and J are TRBV3-1 and TRBJ2-3; no clear D gene. The CDR3 is made up of 15 amino acids. Germline loops: CDR1 LGHDT, CDR2 YNNKEL (reference sequence). The germline V and J ends were trimmed by 1 base and 1 base, with 9 bases remaining between them. The CDR3 is CASSQGPLGTDTQYF. CDR3 in DNA: TGTGCCAGCAGCCAAGGGCCCCTGGGCACAGATACGCAGTATTTT.

The chain recombines TRBV20-1 with TRBJ2-7; D perhaps matches TRBD2 (5 bases). V was clipped by 3 bases and J by 3 bases, with 15 bases between them. Germline assignment: CDR1 DFQATT and CDR2 SNEGSKA (reference sequence). The length of the CDR3 is 14 residues. CDR3 protein: CSARMGGGIYEQYF. CDR3 DNA: TGCAGTGCTAGGATGGGTGGAGGCATCTACGAGCAGTACTTC.

In this sample, this clonotype turned up a few times. The chain links TRBV7-3 to TRBJ2-1; 13 nucleotides align to TRBD2. The ends lost 3 bases at V and 5 bases at J; junction bases unmatched: 1. The germline CDR1 and CDR2 sequences are SGHTA and FQGTGA. This CDR3 is built from 15 residues. The CDR3 nucleotides are TGTGCCAGCAGCTTGGGACTAGCGGGGCACAATGAGCAGTTCTTC. Its translation is CASSLGLAGHNEQFF.

This clonotype was observed a handful of times. The genes are TRBV27 and TRBJ1-5, with D perhaps TRBD1 (6 bases). The CDR3 extends over 14 amino acids. V was cut by 5 bases and J by 2 bases, with 10 bases left in between. The germline V gene has CDR1 MNHEY and CDR2 SMNVEV (reference sequence). Here the CDR3 reads CASSRGSGNQPQHF. Written as DNA, the CDR3 is TGTGCCAGCAGTAGGGGGTCGGGCAATCAGCCCCAGCATTTT.

The chain links TRBV20-1 to TRBJ2-2, with D tentatively TRBD2 (6 bases). Germline loops: CDR1 DFQATT, CDR2 SNEGSKA (reference sequence). With 3 bases removed from V and 6 bases from J, the gap between germline ends came to 20 bases. This CDR3 spans 16 amino acids. CDR3: CSASVRDGGDAGELFF. The CDR3, as DNA: TGCAGTGCTAGTGTGCGGGACGGGGGAGACGCCGGGGAGCTGTTTTTT.

This clonotype was found a few times. This chain links TRBV4-1 with TRBJ2-7, with D perhaps TRBD1 (5 bases). V shed 0 bases and J shed 5 bases, with 11 bases lying between them. Germline CDR1 MGHRA, CDR2 YSYEKL. The CDR3 has 14 amino acids. The CDR3 coding sequence is TGCGCCAGCAGCCAAGATACAGGTTACCACGAGCAGTACTTC. Translated: CASSQDTGYHEQYF.

Worth noting for this clonotype: An end of the junction differs from the germline gene, which may be a read error. The CDR3 DNA sequence: TGTGCCGGCAGTGAGGGTGGCGGGGGGGCCACAGATACGCAGTATTTT. Translated: CAGSEGGGGATDTQYF. This chain uses TRBV6-4 with TRBJ2-3; 9 nucleotides match TRBD2. The germline V gene has CDR1 MRHNA and CDR2 SNTAGT. This CDR3 is 16 amino acids long.

Comments on this clonotype: Here the CDR3 omits its conserved ending phenylalanine or tryptophan, so a read error is the likely source. The V and J genes are TRBV4-1 and TRBJ1-1; perhaps TRBD1 as D (5 bases). V lost 1 base, J lost 6 bases, and 15 bases lay in between. CDR3 length equals 15 residues. Germline CDR1 reads MGHRA; CDR2 reads YSYEKL. The CDR3: CASSQVGVASAEAFL. For the CDR3, the DNA is TGCGCCAGCAGCCAAGTAGGGGTAGCCTCCGCTGAAGCTTTCCTT.

Many counts were recorded for this clonotype. The chain is built from TRBV12-3 or TRBV12-4 and TRBJ2-7; a weak D match, TRBD1 (6 bases). Between the trimmed V and J ends, which lost 3 bases and 0 bases, there was a span of 12 bases. This CDR3 is 15 amino acids long. CDR3 loop: CASSFAQGRSYEQYF. CDR3 sequence (DNA): TGTGCCAGCAGTTTTGCCCAGGGGCGCTCCTACGAGCAGTACTTC.